This T cell receptor (beta chain) is from a study of T cell changes during pregnancy in multiple sclerosis (dated by TCRdb to about 2019). Looking at the study overall: The study examined how the T cell repertoire changed over the course of pregnancy in women with multiple sclerosis.

The CDR3, cysteine through phenylalanine, is 15 amino acids long. Left in the record is the CDR3 DNA by itself, 45 bases read in frame from the first base. V is clipped by 5 bases and J by 1 base, and the sequence between their germline boundaries is 11 bases long. The germline V gene (reference sequence) sets CDR1 to MNHEY and CDR2 to SMNVEV. This clone was observed once. The clone's antigen remains unknown. No quality values exist for individual bases; no much larger clone is one base distant. Libraries were built with the immunoSEQ multiplex PCR assay. Entries here come from immuneACCESS through TCRdb and include only in-frame sequences with V and J called. Some clones fail to appear in such tables; in the studies checked, an unresolved V gene covers under half of the shortfall, and the cause of the remainder is unknown. The sample includes 30,000 to 40,000 clones, with roughly 90% observed a single time. The top ten constitute 5.4% of the sample.

This TCR derives from a female donor in good health, enrolled as a control in a pregnancy study. This chain joins TRBV27 to TRBJ2-2; TRBD1 might be the D gene, on 5 matching bases. Here the sequenced sample was peripheral blood, taken in the third trimester of pregnancy. The sequenced DNA is TGTGCCAGCAGTCCTGGGGCTGTGAACACCGGGGAGCTGTTTTTT. Protein translation: CASSPGAVNTGELFF.